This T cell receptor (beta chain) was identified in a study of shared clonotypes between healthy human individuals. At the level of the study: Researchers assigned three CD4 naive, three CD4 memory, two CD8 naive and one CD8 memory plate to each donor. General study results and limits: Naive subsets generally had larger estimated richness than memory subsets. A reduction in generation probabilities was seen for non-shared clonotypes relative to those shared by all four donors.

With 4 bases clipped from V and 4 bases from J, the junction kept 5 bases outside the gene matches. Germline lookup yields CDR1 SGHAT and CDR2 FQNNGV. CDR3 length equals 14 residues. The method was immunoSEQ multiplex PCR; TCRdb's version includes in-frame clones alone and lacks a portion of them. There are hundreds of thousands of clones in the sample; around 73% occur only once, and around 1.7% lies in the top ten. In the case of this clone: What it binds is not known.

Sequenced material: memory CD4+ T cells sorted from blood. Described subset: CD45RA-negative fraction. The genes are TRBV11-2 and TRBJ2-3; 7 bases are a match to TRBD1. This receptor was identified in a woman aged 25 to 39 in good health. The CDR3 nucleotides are TGTGCCAGCAGCTCATTGCAGGGGGCAGATACGCAGTATTTT. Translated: CASSSLQGADTQYF.